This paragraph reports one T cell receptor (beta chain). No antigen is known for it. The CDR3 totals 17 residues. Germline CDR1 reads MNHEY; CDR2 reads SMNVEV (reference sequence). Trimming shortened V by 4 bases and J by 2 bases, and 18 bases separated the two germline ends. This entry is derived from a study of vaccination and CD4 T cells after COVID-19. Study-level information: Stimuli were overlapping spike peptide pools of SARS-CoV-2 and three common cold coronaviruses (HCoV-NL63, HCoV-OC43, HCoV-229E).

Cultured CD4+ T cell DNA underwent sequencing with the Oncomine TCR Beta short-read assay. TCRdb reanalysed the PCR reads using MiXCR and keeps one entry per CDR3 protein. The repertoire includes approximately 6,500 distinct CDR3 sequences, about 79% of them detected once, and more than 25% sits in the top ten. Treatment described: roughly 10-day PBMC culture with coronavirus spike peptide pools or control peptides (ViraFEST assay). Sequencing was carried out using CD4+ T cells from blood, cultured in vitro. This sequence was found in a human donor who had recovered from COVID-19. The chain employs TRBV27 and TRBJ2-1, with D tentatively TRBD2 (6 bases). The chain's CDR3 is CASSSIWEAEAYNEQFF. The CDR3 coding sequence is TGTGCCAGCAGTTCAATCTGGGAGGCAGAAGCCTACAATGAGCAGTTCTTC.